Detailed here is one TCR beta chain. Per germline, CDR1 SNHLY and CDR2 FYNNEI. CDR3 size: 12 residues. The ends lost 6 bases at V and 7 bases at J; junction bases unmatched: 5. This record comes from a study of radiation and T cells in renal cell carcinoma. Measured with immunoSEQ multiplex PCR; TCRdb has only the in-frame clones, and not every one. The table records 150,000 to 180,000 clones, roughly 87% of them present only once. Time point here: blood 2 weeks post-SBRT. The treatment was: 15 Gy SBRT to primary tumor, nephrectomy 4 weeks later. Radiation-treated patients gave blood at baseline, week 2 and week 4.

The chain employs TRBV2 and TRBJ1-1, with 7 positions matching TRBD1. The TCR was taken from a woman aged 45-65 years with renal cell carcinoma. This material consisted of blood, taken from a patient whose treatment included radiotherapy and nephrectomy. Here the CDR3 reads CASRPTGHEAFF. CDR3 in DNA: TGTGCCAGCAGGCCGACAGGGCATGAAGCTTTCTTT.